This T cell receptor (beta chain) was profiled in a study of shared clonotypes between healthy human individuals. Study findings and constraints: It was the few donors that limited the genetic and exposure-history diversity represented. Despite large depth, sorted-subset datasets appeared incompletely sequenced.

It was around 180 ng DNA, 33,000 or so T cell genomes, that sorted-subset replicate PCRs used. Clones were sequenced by immunoSEQ multiplex PCR, and TCRdb holds only the in-frame ones, with some missing. The sample lists around 2,100,000 clones, just under 95% seen once, with 1.2% in the top ten. V gave up 0 bases and J gave up 2 bases, with 7 bases separating them. This CDR3 region has 14 residues. Germline assignment: CDR1 MNHEY and CDR2 SVGAGI. The naive CD8 fraction comprised CD45RO-negative cells positively selected for CCR7 and excluded terminally differentiated effector memory CD45RA+ cells. This clone occurred once. The antigen is undetermined. This CDR3 is also generated by other DNA sequences in the sample.

The chain carries TRBV6-5 and TRBJ2-5; no firm D call. The TCR comes from a man aged 18-30 years in good health. The sample taken for sequencing was naive CD8+ T cells sorted from blood. Here the CDR3 reads CASSYSGEQETQYF. The CDR3 region has the DNA TGTGCCAGCAGTTACTCCGGAGAACAAGAGACCCAGTACTTC.